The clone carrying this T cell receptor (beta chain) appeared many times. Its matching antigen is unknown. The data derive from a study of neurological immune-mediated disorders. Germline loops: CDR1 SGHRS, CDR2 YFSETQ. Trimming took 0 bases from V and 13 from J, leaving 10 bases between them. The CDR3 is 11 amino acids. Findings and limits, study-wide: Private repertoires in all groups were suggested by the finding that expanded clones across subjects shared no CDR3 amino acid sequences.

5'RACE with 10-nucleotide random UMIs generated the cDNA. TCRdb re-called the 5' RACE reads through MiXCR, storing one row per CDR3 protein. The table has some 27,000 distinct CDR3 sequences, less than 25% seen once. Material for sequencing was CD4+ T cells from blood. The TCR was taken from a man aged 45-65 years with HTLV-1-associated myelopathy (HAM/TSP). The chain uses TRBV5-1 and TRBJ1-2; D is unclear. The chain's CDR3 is CASSLEGFPTF. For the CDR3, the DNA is TGCGCCAGCAGCTTGGAAGGCTTCCCCACCTTC.